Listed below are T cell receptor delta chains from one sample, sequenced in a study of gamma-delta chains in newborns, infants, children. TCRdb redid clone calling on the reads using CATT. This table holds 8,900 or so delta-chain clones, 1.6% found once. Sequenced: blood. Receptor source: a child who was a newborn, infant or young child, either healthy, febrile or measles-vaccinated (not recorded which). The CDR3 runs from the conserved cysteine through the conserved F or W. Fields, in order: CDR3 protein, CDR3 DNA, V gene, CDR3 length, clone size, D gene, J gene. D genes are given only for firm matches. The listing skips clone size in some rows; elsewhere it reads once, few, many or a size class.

CAFRTGTGGYRADKLIF | TGTGCCTTTAGAACGGGCACTGGGGGATACAGGGCGGATAAACTCATCTTT | TRDV3 | 17 | . | TRDD3 | TRDJ1
CALGELPLPSSWGIRDTDKLIF | TGTGCTCTTGGGGAACTCCCTCTTCCCTCCTCCTGGGGGATACGCGACACCGATAAACTCATCTTT | TRDV1 | 22 | medium-sized | TRDD3 | TRDJ1
CACDTVELGDTDKLIF | TGTGCCTGTGACACCGTAGAACTGGGGGATACCGATAAACTCATCTTT | TRDV2 | 16 | medium-sized | TRDD3 | TRDJ1
CACDTVGSWDTRQMFF | TGTGCCTGTGACACCGTGGGCTCCTGGGACACCCGACAGATGTTTTTC | TRDV2 | 16 | medium-sized | . | TRDJ3
CAFRGYTSWGYGTDKLIF | TGTGCCTTTCGGGGCTACACTTCCTGGGGGTACGGCACCGATAAACTCATCTTT | TRDV3 | 18 | . | . | TRDJ1
CACDRLGAWDTRQMFF | TGTGCCTGTGATCGACTGGGGGCCTGGGACACCCGACAGATGTTTTTC | TRDV2 | 16 | medium-sized | TRDD3 | TRDJ3
CALGEHGEGTDKLIF | TGTGCTCTTGGGGAACATGGTGAGGGTACCGATAAACTCATCTTT | TRDV1 | 15 | medium-sized | . | TRDJ1
CAASPNPLLGDTRTDKLIF | TGTGCAGCAAGTCCTAACCCTTTACTGGGGGATACCAGGACCGATAAACTCATCTTT | TRAV29/DV5 | 19 | . | TRDD3 | TRDJ1
CALGANLRSPSEHTDKLIF | TGTGCTCTTGGGGCGAACCTGAGAAGCCCTTCAGAGCACACCGATAAACTCATCTTT | TRDV1 | 19 | few | . | TRDJ1
CACDSTGGYSWDTRQMFF | TGTGCCTGTGACAGTACTGGGGGATACTCCTGGGACACCCGACAGATGTTTTTC | TRDV2 | 18 | large | TRDD3 | TRDJ3
CACDTGETRPFDKLIF | TGTGCCTGTGACACCGGAGAGACCCGCCCCTTCGATAAACTCATCTTT | TRDV2 | 16 | medium-sized | . | TRDJ1
CALGLFPLVLGDFGDKLIF | TGTGCTCTTGGGCTTTTCCCCCTCGTACTGGGGGATTTCGGCGATAAACTCATCTTT | TRDV1 | 19 | medium-sized | TRDD3 | TRDJ1
CALGDPYLPNWGIKPTDKLIF | TGTGCTCTTGGGGATCCCTACCTCCCAAACTGGGGGATAAAACCTACCGATAAACTCATCTTT | TRDV1 | 21 | few | TRDD3 | TRDJ1
CAASLLPVLGDKEEYTDKLIF | TGTGCAGCAAGCCTTCTTCCTGTACTGGGGGACAAGGAAGAGTACACCGATAAACTCATCTTT | TRAV29/DV5 | 21 | medium-sized | TRDD3 | TRDJ1
CALGKPPPPGGGLIF | TGTGCTCTTGGGAAACCCCCCCCGCCCGGCGGCGGGCTCATCTTT | TRDV1 | 15 | medium-sized | . | TRDJ1
CALGDRGGLHTDKLIF | TGTGCTCTTGGGGATAGGGGGGGATTGCACACCGATAAACTCATCTTT | TRDV1 | 16 | few | TRDD3 | TRDJ1
CALGELVEHYWGIRYTDKLIF | TGTGCTCTTGGGGAACTTGTAGAACATTACTGGGGGATACGCTACACCGATAAACTCATCTTT | TRDV1 | 21 | medium-sized | TRDD3 | TRDJ1
CACDTWGSTAQLFF | TGTGCCTGTGACACCTGGGGGTCGACAGCACAACTCTTCTTT | TRDV2 | 14 | medium-sized | . | TRDJ2
CALGELSYRPHTDKLIF | TGTGCTCTTGGGGAACTAAGCTACCGACCCCACACCGATAAACTCATCTTT | TRDV1 | 17 | medium-sized | . | TRDJ1
CASSITGDLTDKLIF | TGTGCCTCCTCCATCACTGGGGACCTCACCGATAAACTCATCTTT | TRDV3 | 15 | medium-sized | TRDD3 | TRDJ1
CACDTGTGGYFLTAQLFF | TGTGCCTGTGACACCGGTACTGGGGGATACTTTTTGACAGCACAACTCTTCTTT | TRDV2 | 18 | medium-sized | TRDD3 | TRDJ2
CALGELSRYWGNGADKLIF | TGTGCTCTTGGGGAACTTTCCAGGTACTGGGGGAACGGCGCCGATAAACTCATCTTT | TRDV1 | 19 | medium-sized | TRDD3 | TRDJ1
CACDVLGDTLTAQLFF | TGTGCCTGTGACGTACTGGGGGATACTTTGACAGCACAACTCTTCTTT | TRDV2 | 16 | medium-sized | TRDD3 | TRDJ2
CALGAVLPIDEVLGLLYTDKLIF | TGTGCCCTTGGGGCCGTTCTTCCTATCGACGAGGTACTGGGACTCCTGTACACCGATAAACTCATCTTT | TRDV1 | 23 | . | . | TRDJ1
CALGETPKVHTYTDKLIF | TGTGCTCTTGGGGAAACACCGAAGGTCCACACGTACACCGATAAACTCATCTTT | TRDV1 | 18 | medium-sized | . | TRDJ1
CALGEHDRSPLWGTPYKLIF | TGTGCTCTTGGGGAACATGACCGCTCCCCTCTCTGGGGGACGCCGTATAAACTCATCTTT | TRDV1 | 20 | medium-sized | TRDD3 | TRDJ1
CALGEKSTAFLRLVDTDKLIF | TGTGCTCTTGGGGAAAAGTCGACGGCCTTCCTACGTTTGGTGGACACCGATAAACTCATCTTT | TRDV1 | 21 | . | TRDD2 | TRDJ1
CALLFPPTGGYFPSNTDKLIF | TGTGCTCTTCTCTTCCCGCCCACTGGGGGATATTTTCCATCGAACACCGATAAACTCATCTTT | TRDV1 | 21 | few | TRDD3 | TRDJ1
CALGELIAGLLLIF | TGTGCTCTTGGGGAACTAATAGCCGGTTTGTTGCTCATCTTT | TRDV1 | 14 | medium-sized | . | TRDJ1
CALGELSPSSVNWGIRDDKLIF | TGTGCTCTTGGGGAACTGTCACCTTCCTCAGTCAACTGGGGGATACGCGATGATAAACTCATCTTT | TRDV1 | 22 | few | TRDD3 | TRDJ1
CALGELRLSPHWEIRVHKLIF | TGTGCTCTTGGGGAACTTCGACTATCTCCCCACTGGGAGATACGAGTTCATAAACTCATCTTT | TRDV1 | 21 | . | . | TRDJ1
CASPPNPGGYTDKLIF | TGTGCCTCCCCTCCTAACCCTGGGGGGTACACCGATAAACTCATCTTT | TRDV3 | 16 | medium-sized | TRDD3 | TRDJ1
CALGDPSLNWGIRPDKLIF | TGTGCTCTTGGGGATCCTTCCTTAAACTGGGGGATACGGCCCGATAAACTCATCTTT | TRDV1 | 19 | . | TRDD3 | TRDJ1
CACDRLGTGSWDTRQMFF | TGTGCCTGTGACAGACTGGGGACCGGCTCCTGGGACACCCGACAGATGTTTTTC | TRDV2 | 18 | large | TRDD3 | TRDJ3
CALGGTTLRWTTGGVWVLTAQLFF | TGTGCTCTTGGGGGGACTACTTTGCGTTGGACGACTGGGGGTGTCTGGGTTTTGACAGCACAACTCTTCTTT | TRDV1 | 24 | few | TRDD3 | TRDJ2
CALGELVLCVKLGDMPTDKLIF | TGTGCTCTTGGGGAACTGGTTCTGTGCGTCAAACTGGGGGATATGCCGACCGATAAACTCATCTTT | TRDV1 | 22 | . | TRDD3 | TRDJ1
CALGDCSFPRTGGWLLIF | TGTGCTCTTGGGGACTGTTCCTTCCCCCGTACTGGGGGATGGTTGCTCATCTTT | TRDV1 | 18 | few | TRDD3 | TRDJ1
CALGPRAVRGGIPTDKLIF | TGTGCTCTTGGGCCCCGGGCCGTACGTGGGGGGATACCCACCGATAAACTCATCTTT | TRDV1 | 19 | few | TRDD3 | TRDJ1
CALGDLLGDTRFKPTDKLIF | TGTGCTCTTGGGGACTTACTGGGGGATACGCGGTTTAAGCCCACCGATAAACTCATCTTT | TRDV1 | 20 | medium-sized | TRDD3 | TRDJ1
CACDRLGGYPSSWDTRQMFF | TGTGCCTGTGACCGTCTTGGGGGATACCCCAGCTCCTGGGACACCCGACAGATGTTTTTC | TRDV2 | 20 | few | TRDD3 | TRDJ3
CALGEFYTYPLLGGTRYTDKLIF | TGTGCTCTTGGGGAATTCTATACCTACCCCTTACTGGGGGGAACGCGGTACACCGATAAACTCATCTTT | TRDV1 | 23 | medium-sized | TRDD3 | TRDJ1
CACDQNWGIYTDKLIF | TGTGCCTGTGATCAAAACTGGGGGATATACACCGATAAACTCATCTTT | TRDV2 | 16 | few | TRDD3 | TRDJ1
CALGERVLPSSIRYQTDKLIF | TGTGCTCTTGGGGAAAGGGTGTTGCCTTCCTCGATCCGATACCAGACCGATAAACTCATCTTT | TRDV1 | 21 | medium-sized | TRDD2 | TRDJ1
CALGDFSGGYGRLIF | TGTGCTCTTGGGGATTTTTCCGGGGGATACGGGAGACTCATCTTT | TRDV1 | 15 | . | TRDD3 | TRDJ1
CALGETGWGGGPTYTDKLIF | TGTGCTCTTGGGGAAACGGGTTGGGGGGGGGGACCAACTTACACCGATAAACTCATCTTT | TRDV1 | 20 | . | . | TRDJ1
CALGELPPCFRAMATDKLIF | TGTGCTCTTGGGGAACTCCCGCCCTGCTTCCGTGCTATGGCTACCGATAAACTCATCTTT | TRDV1 | 20 | few | . | TRDJ1
CAFRRLGDDTDKLIF | TGTGCCTTTAGGAGACTGGGGGACGACACCGATAAACTCATCTTT | TRDV3 | 15 | medium-sized | TRDD3 | TRDJ1
CALGGLTGGYENDKLIF | TGCGCTCTTGGCGGCCTAACTGGGGGATACGAGAACGATAAACTCATCTTT | TRDV1 | 17 | . | TRDD3 | TRDJ1
CALRLLPPVLGGENADKLIF | TGTGCTCTCCGACTCCTTCCCCCCGTACTGGGAGGAGAAAACGCCGATAAACTCATCTTT | TRDV1 | 20 | medium-sized | . | TRDJ1
CALGEPGYWGDTDKLIF | TGTGCTCTTGGGGAACCCGGGTACTGGGGGGACACCGATAAACTCATCTTT | TRDV1 | 17 | medium-sized | TRDD3 | TRDJ1
CALGGWAPTGGGIPYTDKLIF | TGTGCGCTTGGGGGATGGGCTCCTACTGGGGGAGGTATTCCTTACACCGATAAACTCATCTTT | TRDV1 | 21 | few | TRDD3 | TRDJ1
CACKGAFLPTGGYTWDTRQMFF | TGTGCCTGTAAGGGGGCCTTCCTACCTACTGGGGGATACACTTGGGACACCCGACAGATGTTTTTC | TRDV2 | 22 | medium-sized | TRDD3 | TRDJ3
CACDTGHLGDPIYTDKLIF | TGTGCCTGTGACACCGGGCATCTGGGGGATCCCATTTACACCGATAAACTCATCTTT | TRDV2 | 19 | . | TRDD3 | TRDJ1
CACDTVRGYGLHSSWDTRQMFF | TGTGCCTGTGACACCGTCCGGGGATACGGTCTGCACAGCTCCTGGGACACCCGACAGATGTTTTTC | TRDV2 | 22 | medium-sized | TRDD3 | TRDJ3
CALGELVWGTLTAQLFF | TGTGCTCTTGGGGAACTAGTCTGGGGGACTTTGACGGCACAACTCTTCTTT | TRDV1 | 17 | few | TRDD3 | TRDJ2
CALGELSGANTDKLIF | TGTGCTCTTGGGGAACTTTCGGGGGCTAACACCGATAAACTCATCTTT | TRDV1 | 16 | many | . | TRDJ1
CALGEAGIVRKLIF | TGTGCTCTTGGGGAAGCGGGAATCGTTCGTAAACTCATCTTT | TRDV1 | 14 | medium-sized | . | TRDJ1
CALGELGPLHSFLSLGDTPKLIF | TGTGCTCTTGGGGAACTGGGCCCACTTCACTCTTTCCTATCTCTGGGGGATACCCCTAAACTCATCTTT | TRDV1 | 23 | few | TRDD3 | TRDJ1
CACDTGVGDSTDKLIF | TGTGCCTGTGACACCGGGGTGGGGGATTCGACCGATAAACTCATCTTT | TRDV2 | 16 | medium-sized | TRDD3 | TRDJ1